The 6 T cell receptor beta chains listed next were all sequenced from one sample in a study of T cell clonality in common variable immunodeficiency. The method was immunoSEQ multiplex PCR; TCRdb's version includes in-frame clones alone and lacks a portion of them. Recorded here are 60,000 to 75,000 clones, none singletons. The sequencing input was peripheral blood mononuclear cells. These TCRs come from a person between 18 and 69 years old in good health.

This clone occurred many times. Sequencing ends 3 residues short of the CDR3 end; the germline J gene provides the rest. The chain is built from TRBV19 and TRBJ2-5, with 9 bases aligning to TRBD2. This CDR3 comprises 14 residues. CDR1 is LNHDA and CDR2 is SQIVND in the germline V gene (reference sequence). The ends lost 5 bases at V and 5 bases at J; junction bases unmatched: 6. The CDR3 sequence: CASSPYSGSETQYF. The DNA read from the CDR3 is TGTGCCAGTAGTCCCTATAGCGGGAGTGAGACC.

This clone was picked up many times. The read halts 3 residues ahead of the CDR3 end, with the missing end drawn from the germline J gene. The J gene is TRBJ2-1, the V gene TRBV29-1; 7 positions agree with TRBD2. Per germline, CDR1 SQVTM and CDR2 ANQGSEA. V shed 8 bases and J 6 bases; nucleotides not matched to a gene: 19. There are 16 residues in the CDR3. The DNA read from the CDR3 is TGCAGCACTTCCGGTAGGGCTCTGCCGGGGGGCAATGAG. Its translation is CSTSGRALPGGNE. The complete CDR3 reads CSTSGRALPGGNEQFF.

This clone has a count of ten or more. The sequenced fragment ends 3 residues before the CDR3 boundary, so the rest is inferred from the germline J gene. The rearrangement joins TRBV4-2 to TRBJ1-2; D is unresolved. Trimming took 0 bases from V and 4 from J, leaving 9 bases between them. The CDR3 sequence is 14 residues long. CDR1 is LGHNA and CDR2 is YNFKEQ in the germline V gene. CDR3 sequence reads: CASSQELSVYGYTF. The sequenced part of the CDR3 DNA is TGTGCCAGCAGCCAAGAGTTATCGGTCTATGGC.

This clone was detected ten times or more. CDR3 bases read: TGTGCCAGCAGCGTAGGGGCAGGGGCGTCCTACGAG. This encodes CASSVGAGASYE. The complete CDR3 protein is CASSVGAGASYEQYF. The rearrangement uses TRBV9 and TRBJ2-7, with D possibly TRBD1 on 6 matching bases. With the read ending 3 residues before the CDR3 end, the germline J gene is used to fill in that end. The CDR3 has 15 amino acids. Germline V gene data show CDR1 as SGDLS and CDR2 as YYNGEE. Trimming stripped 0 bases from V and 1 base from J, with 11 bases between.

The table lists this clone with many counts. The read is 3 residues too short to cover the CDR3 end, so that end is filled in from the germline J gene. The chain recombines TRBV28 with TRBJ2-5; 12 bases are a match to TRBD2. The CDR3 sequence is 18 residues long. CDR1 is MDHEN, CDR2 SYDVKM, per germline. Unmatched junction bases numbered 15, after V lost 5 bases and J lost 5 bases. The sequenced part of the CDR3 DNA is TGTGCCAGCAGTCCGATGAGCCTAGCGGGAGGGCCCTCGGAGACC. Its translation is CASSPMSLAGGPSET. The entire CDR3 protein reads CASSPMSLAGGPSETQYF.

This clone has ten or more counts. From the germline J gene comes the end of the CDR3, since the read stops 3 residues before it. V is TRBV5-1 and J is TRBJ2-1, with 8 bases aligning to TRBD2. V trimming: 2 bases; J trimming: 5 bases; junction bases outside the gene matches: 6. The CDR3 totals 15 residues. CDR1 SGHRS and CDR2 YFSETQ come from the germline V gene. The CDR3 here is CASSLLAERNNEQFF. The sequenced CDR3 bases are TGCGCCAGCAGCTTACTAGCGGAGCGGAACAATGAG.